This T cell receptor beta chain was captured by sequencing in a study of cytotoxic CD8 clonotypes in ibrutinib-treated CLL. To note about this clone: What it binds is unknown.

This table comes from immunoSEQ multiplex PCR, and its TCRdb copy is limited to in-frame clones, with some not included. The sample carries under 300,000 clones, about three quarters recorded once. CDR3 length: 15 residues. The V end was cut by 1 base, the J end by 0 bases, with 12 bases between. Germline values: CDR1 GTSNPN, CDR2 SVGIG (reference sequence). Whole-study results and caveats: A difference in sampling times existed between sustained-remission and progressing patients. Baseline clonality exceeded age-matched healthy donors and tracked circulating CD8+ T-cell counts.

The chain joins TRBV30 to TRBJ1-1; TRBD1 might be the D (5 bases). The source material was PBMCs, sampled after 24 months of ibrutinib treatment. This clonotype was sampled from a human donor with chronic lymphocytic leukemia. Here the CDR3 DNA reads TGTGCCTGGAGTGCCCCGACAGACATGAACACTGAAGCTTTCTTT. Translation gives CAWSAPTDMNTEAFF.